The 32 T cell receptor beta chains presented below share a single source sample, sequenced in a study of immune evolution from preneoplasia to lung adenocarcinoma. Repertoires were generated with immunoSEQ multiplex PCR, while TCRdb's copy carries only in-frame clones and drops some. Here the sample spans 37,000 or so clones, about 74% being singletons. Sequenced material: FFPE invasive lung adenocarcinoma tissue. The receptors come from a person aged 55 to 75 with lung adenocarcinoma.

The CDR3 reads CASSWGETYNEQFF. CDR3 nucleotide sequence: TGCGCCAGCAGTTGGGGAGAGACCTACAATGAGCAGTTCTTC. The V call is TRBV5-1, the J call TRBJ2-1, with D possibly being TRBD2 (5 bases). V was shortened by 5 bases and J by 2 bases, with 11 bases between the two germline ends. The CDR3 covers 14 residues. CDR1 is SGHRS, CDR2 YFSETQ, per germline.

This CDR3 reads CASSLDRDRHYEQYF. CDR3 nucleotides: TGTGCCAGCAGCTTAGATCGGGACAGGCACTACGAGCAGTACTTC. The V gene is TRBV11-2, the J gene TRBJ2-7; 8 nucleotides agree with TRBD1. CDR1 is SGHAT and CDR2 is FQNNGV in the germline V gene. This CDR3 has 15 amino acids. The J segment lost 3 bases and the V segment lost 0 bases, leaving 4 bases of the junction unmatched.

This clone occurred a few times. The genes are TRBV5-5 and TRBJ2-7; the D is unclear. This CDR3 comprises 13 residues. Germline-derived CDR1 and CDR2 are SGHKS and YYEKEE (reference sequence). V was shortened by 0 bases and J by 3 bases, with 7 bases between the two germline ends. The CDR3 DNA reads TGTGCCAGCAGCTTGGACATCCACTACGAGCAGTACTTC. The encoded protein is CASSLDIHYEQYF.

The chain combines TRBV6-5 with TRBJ2-2; D gene unclear. Between the trimmed V and J ends, which lost 7 bases and 2 bases, there was a span of 8 bases. The CDR3 has 13 amino acids. CDR1 and CDR2 from the germline V gene are MNHEY and SVGAGI. CDR3 DNA: TGTGCCAGCAAGGGAAGAAACACCGGGGAGCTGTTTTTT. Encoded protein: CASKGRNTGELFF.

The DNA for the CDR3 is TGTGCCAGCAGGAGGACAGGATACACCGGGGAGCTGTTTTTT. Protein: CASRRTGYTGELFF. J is TRBJ2-2 and V is TRBV27; 7 bases are shared with TRBD1. J lost 3 bases, V lost 6 bases, and 4 bases had no gene match. The length of the CDR3 is 14 residues. Germline V lookup: CDR1 MNHEY, CDR2 SMNVEV (reference sequence).

This chain links TRBV6-5 with TRBJ1-2; D unclear. V was trimmed by 2 bases and J by 3 bases, leaving 10 bases between them. Germline V lookup: CDR1 MNHEY, CDR2 SVGAGI. The CDR3 covers 14 residues. The CDR3 protein is CASSYGGDYYGYTF. DNA of the CDR3: TGTGCCAGCAGTTACGGAGGCGATTACTATGGCTACACCTTC.

This clone has only one observation. The chain recombines TRBV15 with TRBJ2-7; unclear D gene. The CDR3 is 12 amino acids. V was trimmed by 8 bases and J by 2 bases, leaving 10 bases between them. Germline loops: CDR1 LNHNV, CDR2 YYDKDF (reference sequence). The CDR3, as DNA: TGTGCCACCGCTAAGGGCCCCTACGAGCAGTACTTC. It yields the protein CATAKGPYEQYF.

This clone was found a few times. The chain joins TRBV4-1 to TRBJ1-4; TRBD1 might be the D (6 bases). The CDR3 is 20 residues long. CDR1 is MGHRA, CDR2 YSYEKL, per germline. The V gene lost 0 bases and the J gene lost 3 bases, with 23 bases spanning the gap. The CDR3 coding sequence is TGCGCCAGCAGCCAAGAGAACCCCGCTATTTACAGGGCTGCTAATGAAAAACTGTTTTTT. Its translation is CASSQENPAIYRAANEKLFF.

This clone was seen only a few times. The gene calls are TRBV2 and TRBJ2-1; D unresolved. Germline loops: CDR1 SNHLY, CDR2 FYNNEI. The V end lost 7 bases, the J end lost 4 bases, and 11 bases lay between the germline ends. The CDR3 totals 13 residues. The CDR3 nucleotides are TGTGCCAGCAAAGGACGGATTTACAATGAGCAGTTCTTC. Translation gives CASKGRIYNEQFF.

This chain links TRBV23-1 with TRBJ2-7; D gene ambiguous. TRBV23-1 counts as an open reading frame of uncertain function. V was trimmed by 4 bases and J by 6 bases, leaving 7 bases between them. CDR3 length equals 11 residues. The CDR3 sequence is CASSRESEQYF. The CDR3 DNA is TGCGCCAGCAGTCGGGAAAGCGAGCAGTACTTC.

This sequence joins TRBV5-1 and TRBJ1-1, with D uncertain. The CDR3 spans 11 residues. The ends were cut back, 4 bases at V and 4 bases at J, with 5 bases in the middle. CDR1 SGHRS and CDR2 YFSETQ come from the germline V gene. CDR3 in DNA: TGCGCCAGCAGCAGTCCCACTGAAGCTTTCTTT. Translated: CASSSPTEAFF. The variable domain in full, with the rest retrieved from reference TRBV5-1 and TRBJ1-1, is KAGVTQTPRYLIKTRGQQVTLSCSPISGHRSVSWYQQTPGQGLQFLFEYFSETQRNKGNFPGRFSGRQFSNSRSEMNVSTLELGDSALYLCASSSPTEAFFGQGTRLTVV.

The rearrangement joins TRBV4-1 to TRBJ1-4, with a possible D match to TRBD1 (6 bases). CDR3 length: 15 residues. The V end was cut by 3 bases, the J end by 4 bases, with 12 bases between. In germline, CDR1 is MGHRA, CDR2 YSYEKL. CDR3 sequence: CASSQLTGLNEKLFF. The CDR3 nucleotides are TGCGCCAGCAGCCAGTTAACAGGGCTTAATGAAAAACTGTTTTTT.

As for this clone: Sequence at one end of the junction differs from germline and may be a read error. Other nucleotide sequences in the sample specify the same CDR3. The chain joins TRBV4-1 to TRBJ2-1; TRBD2 aligns across 9 bases. The CDR3 contains 15 residues. The V gene's germline CDR1 is MGHRA and CDR2 YSYEKL. The CDR3 here is CASSTGLAIYNEQFF. As DNA, the CDR3 is TGCGCCAGCAGCACTGGACTAGCGATCTACAATGAACAGTTCTTC.

The chain links TRBV5-1 to TRBJ2-3; 10 bases align to TRBD2. Germline assignment: CDR1 SGHRS and CDR2 YFSETQ. The trim removed 1 base at V and 5 bases at J, leaving 4 bases unmatched. CDR3 length: 15 amino acids. CDR3 DNA: TGCGCCAGCAGCTTGTCTAGCGGGGGAAAAGATACGCAGTATTTT. This sequence encodes CASSLSSGGKDTQYF.

This clone occurred once. The gene calls are TRBV6-6 and TRBJ2-3; TRBD2 matches at 7 bases. The V gene's germline CDR1 is MNHNY and CDR2 SVGAGI (reference sequence). This CDR3 is 14 amino acids long. V was pared by 2 bases and J by 4 bases, with 3 bases of the junction left unmatched. The CDR3 DNA is TGTGCCAGCAGTTACGCGGGAGCGGCAGATACGCAGTATTTT. It codes for CASSYAGAADTQYF.

The rearrangement uses TRBV7-9 and TRBJ2-1; 8 bases align to TRBD2. CDR3 size: 15 residues. V dropped 1 base and J dropped 9; count of bases not matched to a gene: 8. The germline CDR1 and CDR2 sequences are SEHNR and FQNEAQ (reference sequence). This CDR3 is CASSLVFSGNAEQFF. As DNA, the CDR3 is TGTGCCAGCAGCTTAGTTTTTAGCGGGAATGCTGAGCAGTTCTTC.

This chain uses TRBV28 with TRBJ1-2; no firm D call. Germline V gene lookup returns CDR1 MDHEN and CDR2 SYDVKM. The CDR3 sequence is 13 residues long. V was pared by 6 bases and J by 7 bases, with 15 bases between. The CDR3 region has the DNA TGTGCCAGCAGGGCAGGCCGGGTAGGTGGCTACACCTTC. This sequence encodes CASRAGRVGGYTF.

This chain joins TRBV7-2 and TRBJ2-5; 10 bases agree with TRBD2. CDR3 length equals 15 residues. V lost 6 bases, J lost 1 base, and 5 bases stayed unmatched. CDR1 and CDR2 from the germline V gene are SGHTA and FQGNSA. The CDR3 loop reads CASSRLAGSQETQYF. The CDR3 region has the DNA TGTGCCAGCAGTAGACTAGCGGGCAGCCAAGAGACCCAGTACTTC.

The chain recombines TRBV11-2 with TRBJ2-7, with 9 bases aligning to TRBD2. From germline, CDR1 is SGHAT and CDR2 FQNNGV. CDR3 length: 17 amino acids. The ends lost 1 base at V and 1 base at J; junction bases unmatched: 8. The CDR3 is CASSLGRGGLNSYEQYF. The DNA of the CDR3 is TGTGCCAGCAGCTTAGGGCGGGGGGGACTAAATTCCTACGAGCAGTACTTC.

The V gene is TRBV5-1, the J gene TRBJ1-3, with 9 bases identical to TRBD1. CDR1 is SGHRS and CDR2 is YFSETQ in the germline V gene. The CDR3 totals 17 residues. The V gene end was trimmed by 3 bases and the J gene end by 0 bases; junction bases not matched to a gene: 7. CDR3 amino acids: CASSYTGTGSSGNTIYF. Written as DNA, the CDR3 is TGCGCCAGCAGCTACACCGGGACAGGGAGCTCTGGAAACACCATATATTTT. Complete variable domain (other parts from reference TRBV5-1 and TRBJ1-3): KAGVTQTPRYLIKTRGQQVTLSCSPISGHRSVSWYQQTPGQGLQFLFEYFSETQRNKGNFPGRFSGRQFSNSRSEMNVSTLELGDSALYLCASSYTGTGSSGNTIYFGEGSWLTVV.

The chain joins TRBV6-6 to TRBJ2-7, with 7 nucleotides matching TRBD2. The CDR3 totals 14 residues. CDR1 is MNHNY and CDR2 is SVGAGI in the germline V gene (reference sequence). The junction had 6 bases not matched to a gene; V was cut back by 5 bases and J by 2 bases. The CDR3 here is CASSQSGNAYEQYF. CDR3 DNA: TGTGCCAGCAGTCAAAGCGGGAACGCCTACGAGCAGTACTTC.

This sequence joins TRBV9 and TRBJ1-3; TRBD1 might be the D (6 bases). The CDR3 sequence is 13 residues long. V gave up 4 bases and J gave up 8 bases, with 13 bases separating them. Germline V gene data show CDR1 as SGDLS and CDR2 as YYNGEE. CDR3 in DNA: TGTGCCAGCAGCACAAGGACAGAGGACACCATATATTTT. Amino acids: CASSTRTEDTIYF.

The rearrangement links TRBV12-5 to TRBJ2-3; D possibly corresponds to TRBD2 (6 bases). CDR1 is LGHNT, CDR2 FRNRAP, per germline. The CDR3 length is 13 residues. V gave up 4 bases and J gave up 4 bases, with 9 bases separating them. DNA of the CDR3: TGTGCTAGTGGTTCCTCGGGGGCAGATACGCAGTATTTT. This sequence encodes CASGSSGADTQYF.

This chain links TRBV28 with TRBJ2-7; 8 bases align to TRBD2. The V segment lost 5 bases and the J segment 1 base; nucleotides outside the gene matches: 10. Germline V gene data show CDR1 as MDHEN and CDR2 as SYDVKM. This CDR3 region has 16 residues. The DNA of the CDR3 is TGTGCCAGCAGTCGCCCACCAACTAGCGGATCCTACGAGCAGTACTTC. It yields the protein CASSRPPTSGSYEQYF.

The V gene is TRBV9, the J gene TRBJ2-1, with D possibly being TRBD1 (5 bases). V lost 3 bases and J 6 bases, leaving 13 bases between the germline ends. The CDR3 sequence is 14 residues long. From germline, CDR1 is SGDLS and CDR2 YYNGEE. CDR3 in DNA: TGTGCCAGCAGCGGGGGCAACATAGGCAATGAGCAGTTCTTC. This sequence encodes CASSGGNIGNEQFF.

This clone was detected only a few times. The J gene is TRBJ2-1, the V gene TRBV19; weak D call: TRBD2 (5 bases). This CDR3 has 12 residues. Germline V gene data show CDR1 as LNHDA and CDR2 as SQIVND (reference sequence). V was cut by 4 bases and J by 9 bases, with 10 bases left in between. The DNA of the CDR3 is TGTGCCAGTAGTAAGGGAGCGATTGAGCAGTTCTTC. Protein product: CASSKGAIEQFF.

The V and J genes are TRBV28 and TRBJ1-5; D is possibly TRBD1 (6 bases). Germline V gives CDR1 MDHEN, CDR2 SYDVKM. Trimming took off 7 bases at V and 4 bases at J, with 8 bases between the two ends. The length of the CDR3 is 12 residues. CDR3 DNA: TGTGCCAGCAAGGGGGGGAATCAGCCCCAGCATTTT. Protein sequence: CASKGGNQPQHF.

This clone has just a few counts. V is TRBV5-6 and J is TRBJ1-2; D is unclear. This CDR3 is built from 12 residues. The germline V gene encodes CDR1 SGHDT and CDR2 YYEEEE. V was clipped by 0 bases and J by 7 bases, with 7 bases between them. CDR3 sequence reads: CASSLGGSGYTF. DNA for the CDR3: TGTGCCAGCAGCTTGGGGGGAAGTGGCTACACCTTC.

This chain uses TRBV12-5 with TRBJ2-2; 13 nucleotides align to TRBD2. V trimming: 5 bases; J trimming: 4 bases; junction bases outside the gene matches: 10. This CDR3 has 18 residues. The germline gives CDR1 LGHNT, CDR2 FRNRAP. This chain's CDR3 is CASGLKTGTSGVTGELFF. The DNA for the CDR3 is TGTGCTAGTGGTCTAAAGACAGGGACTAGCGGGGTCACCGGGGAGCTGTTTTTT.

This clone was picked up a small number of times. J is TRBJ1-2 and V is TRBV30, with unresolved D. CDR1 GTSNPN and CDR2 SVGIG come from the germline V gene (reference sequence). The CDR3 is 15 residues long. Trimming removed 2 bases from V and 2 bases from J, with 15 bases in between. This CDR3 reads CAWSLPYTLNYGYTF. For the CDR3, the DNA is TGTGCCTGGAGTCTACCATACACACTAAACTATGGCTACACCTTC.

This clone appeared a few times. This specimen includes other DNA sequences encoding the same CDR3. The CDR3 DNA sequence: TGTGCCAGCAGTCCGGACAGTCCCAATCAGCCCCAGCATTTT. Its protein product is CASSPDSPNQPQHF. The chain carries TRBV6-5 and TRBJ1-5, with D tentatively TRBD1 (6 bases). There are 14 residues in the CDR3. V lost 5 bases and J 3 bases, leaving 11 bases between the germline ends. Germline V CDR1 and CDR2: MNHEY, SVGAGI.

The rearrangement links TRBV30 to TRBJ2-7, with 11 bases identical to TRBD2. Germline CDR1 reads GTSNPN; CDR2 reads SVGIG (reference sequence). The CDR3 runs 15 residues. J was trimmed by 0 bases and V by 2 bases; bases with no gene match: 3. The CDR3 reads CAWSTTSGSSYEQYF. CDR3 nucleotides: TGTGCCTGGAGTACAACTAGCGGGAGCTCCTACGAGCAGTACTTC.